The next 28 T cell receptor beta chains were all read from a single sample in a study of CD8+ T cells in alopecia areata. It was cDNA, reverse transcribed from extracted RNA, that served as the sequencing template. Assay: immunoSEQ multiplex PCR; the TCRdb copy retains only in-frame clones and omits some. The sample carries about 94,000 clones, approximately 70% recorded once. Treatment indicated: oral pan-JAK inhibitor, 5-10 mg twice daily. The sample in question was CD8+ T cells sorted from blood, obtained at week 44, from a patient treated with tofacitinib. These receptors were collected from a human donor with alopecia areata.

This rearrangement joins TRBV7-2 to TRBJ1-2, with TRBD1 identical over 8 bases. This CDR3 has 16 amino acids. The germline V gene has CDR1 SGHTA and CDR2 FQGNSA. Trimming cost V 5 bases and J 7 bases; bases outside gene matches: 15. The CDR3 bases are TGTGCCAGCAGCGACACCCACGACAGGGGAAGGGGTGGCTACACCTTC. It codes for CASSDTHDRGRGGYTF.

The CDR3 DNA reads TGCAGCGGGGGGACAGGGGCTTACAATGAGCAGTTCTTC. Protein product: CSGGTGAYNEQFF. The gene calls are TRBV29-1 and TRBJ2-1; 10 nucleotides align to TRBD1. This CDR3 has 13 amino acids. Germline assignment: CDR1 SQVTM and CDR2 ANQGSEA. V shed 7 bases, J shed 4 bases, and the junction held 4 bases outside the gene matches.

V is TRBV30 and J is TRBJ2-7; 8 bases align to TRBD1. The CDR3 totals 12 residues. With V trimmed by 5 bases and J by 6 bases, 6 bases remained unmatched. CDR1 and CDR2 (germline): GTSNPN, SVGIG (reference sequence). In DNA, the CDR3 is TGTGCCTGGGGACAGGGAGGAATCGAGCAGTACTTC. Protein sequence: CAWGQGGIEQYF.

This chain joins TRBV10-2 and TRBJ2-1; 8 nucleotides align to TRBD1. This CDR3 spans 15 amino acids. Germline V gene lookup returns CDR1 WSHSY and CDR2 SAAADI. Trimming at V came to 4 bases and at J to 1 base, leaving 3 bases not matched to a gene. The CDR3 region has the DNA TGCGCCAGCAGTGTTCGGGACAGGTCCTACAATGAGCAGTTCTTC. This translates into CASSVRDRSYNEQFF.

The rearrangement uses TRBV4-3 and TRBJ1-1; D is perhaps TRBD1 (5 bases). CDR1 LGHNA and CDR2 YSLEER come from the germline V gene. CDR3 size: 15 residues. V shed 4 bases and J shed 3 bases, with 15 bases lying between them. The DNA of the CDR3 is TGCGCCAGCAGCCGCGCCCGGGACCTTGACACTGAAGCTTTCTTT. Protein sequence: CASSRARDLDTEAFF.

J is TRBJ2-1 and V is TRBV14; D might be TRBD2 (5 bases). The CDR3 consists of 19 residues. CDR1 SGHDN and CDR2 FVKESK come from the germline V gene. Trimming pared 1 base from V and 0 bases from J, leaving 19 bases between. Written as DNA, the CDR3 is TGTGCCAGCAGCCAAGGACTAACTATCCCGGGGAGCTCCTACAATGAGCAGTTCTTC. It translates to CASSQGLTIPGSSYNEQFF.

This rearrangement joins TRBV7-8 to TRBJ2-2; the match to TRBD2 covers 13 bases. Trimming at V came to 4 bases and at J to 0 bases, leaving 5 bases not matched to a gene. Germline V gene lookup returns CDR1 SGHVS and CDR2 FQNEAQ. This CDR3 contains 18 residues. CDR3 sequence: CASSSGLAGVANTGELFF. The CDR3 bases are TGTGCCAGCAGCTCCGGACTAGCGGGGGTGGCGAACACCGGGGAGCTGTTTTTT.

The J gene is TRBJ1-2, the V gene TRBV13, with a tentative D call TRBD1 (6 bases). This CDR3 region has 15 residues. Trimming pared 4 bases from V and 3 bases from J, leaving 15 bases between. CDR1 is PRHDT and CDR2 is FYEKMQ in the germline V gene (reference sequence). CDR3 in DNA: TGTGCCAGCAGCTCCCGGAGAGGGGGGTACTATGGCTACACCTTC. Protein: CASSSRRGGYYGYTF.

V usage is TRBV9 and J usage is TRBJ2-2; D remains ambiguous. This CDR3 comprises 11 residues. Trimming shortened V by 0 bases and J by 9 bases, and 3 bases separated the two germline ends. In germline, CDR1 is SGDLS, CDR2 YYNGEE. CDR3 loop: CASSVDRELFF. The CDR3 nucleotides read TGTGCCAGCAGCGTAGACCGGGAGCTGTTTTTT.

There are a few counts of this clone. The J gene is TRBJ2-3, the V gene TRBV4-3; D gene unclear. CDR3 length: 18 residues. Germline V gene lookup returns CDR1 LGHNA and CDR2 YSLEER. V was trimmed by 0 bases and J by 2 bases, leaving 18 bases between them. The CDR3 DNA sequence: TGCGCCAGCAGCCAAGATTCTCGGCTTTCTGATTTCACAGATACGCAGTATTTT. Protein product: CASSQDSRLSDFTDTQYF.

The chain has TRBV7-2 and TRBJ2-7; 10 positions agree with TRBD1. The CDR3 is 16 residues long. V lost 2 bases and J lost 2; bases outside the gene matches: 6. The germline V gene encodes CDR1 SGHTA and CDR2 FQGNSA. CDR3 bases: TGTGCCAGCAGCTTACCGATCGGGACAGGGGCCTACGAGCAGTACTTC. This translates into CASSLPIGTGAYEQYF.

This chain connects TRBV13 to TRBJ2-4, with 7 nucleotides matching TRBD1. After removal of 0 bases from V and 4 bases from J, the junction contained 6 bases not matched to a gene. CDR3 length: 16 residues. Germline CDR1 and CDR2: PRHDT and FYEKMQ (reference sequence). The CDR3 here is CASSLGQGTVKNIQYF. CDR3 DNA: TGTGCCAGCAGCTTAGGCCAGGGGACAGTAAAAAACATTCAGTACTTC. The variable domain in full, with the rest retrieved from reference TRBV13 and TRBJ2-4, is AAGVIQSPRHLIKEKRETATLKCYPIPRHDTVYWYQQGPGQDPQFLISFYEKMQSDKGSIPDRFSAQQFSDYHSELNMSSLELGDSALYFCASSLGQGTVKNIQYFGAGTRLSVL.

This chain uses TRBV10-3 with TRBJ1-4; D perhaps matches TRBD1 (6 bases). This CDR3 has 16 residues. Trimming shortened V by 8 bases and J by 8 bases, and 24 bases separated the two germline ends. Germline V gene lookup returns CDR1 ENHRY and CDR2 SYGVKD. The CDR3 loop is CAIQGTSDRTEEKLFF. The CDR3 DNA follows: TGTGCCATCCAAGGGACCTCTGACAGGACGGAGGAAAAACTGTTTTTT.

Only one count was recorded for this clone. The chain couples TRBV12-5 to TRBJ1-1; tentatively, D is TRBD1 (5 bases). Per germline, CDR1 LGHNT and CDR2 FRNRAP. V was cut by 7 bases and J by 1 base, with 7 bases left in between. This CDR3 contains 12 residues. The CDR3 reads CASAGGNTEAFF. The CDR3 coding sequence is TGTGCTAGTGCCGGGGGGAACACTGAAGCTTTCTTT.

V usage is TRBV5-1 and J usage is TRBJ1-1, with no clear D. Trimming took 1 base from V and 7 from J, leaving 11 bases between them. This CDR3 contains 13 residues. Germline V gene sequence: CDR1 SGHRS, CDR2 YFSETQ. The CDR3 region has the DNA TGCGCCAGCAGCTTGACAGCCCCAGGTGAAGCTTTCTTT. Its translation is CASSLTAPGEAFF.

This chain joins TRBV4-2 and TRBJ1-3; D uncertain. The V gene's germline CDR1 is LGHNA and CDR2 YNFKEQ. The CDR3 contains 14 residues. The ends were cut back, 1 base at V and 4 bases at J, with 8 bases in the middle. The DNA of the CDR3 is TGTGCCAGCAGCCAAGGGTCCTCCGGAAACACCATATATTTT. Translation: CASSQGSSGNTIYF.

This chain links TRBV5-1 with TRBJ1-1; D unclear. Trimming shortened V by 0 bases and J by 11 bases, and 8 bases separated the two germline ends. Germline CDR1 is SGHRS and CDR2 is YFSETQ. CDR3 length equals 11 residues. This CDR3 reads CASSLEGRAFF. CDR3 DNA sequence: TGCGCCAGCAGCTTGGAGGGTAGGGCTTTCTTT.

CDR3 loop: CASSLTMVSEAFF. The CDR3 nucleotides are TGTGCCAGCAGTTTAACCATGGTGTCTGAAGCTTTCTTT. The chain recombines TRBV27 with TRBJ1-1, with unresolved D. This CDR3 region has 13 residues. In germline, CDR1 is MNHEY, CDR2 SMNVEV (reference sequence). V dropped 2 bases and J dropped 6 bases, with 10 bases sitting between them.

V and J are TRBV4-3 and TRBJ2-3; D is ambiguous. Germline V CDR1 and CDR2: LGHNA, YSLEER. The V end was cut by 0 bases, the J end by 6 bases, with 10 bases between. The CDR3 has 14 amino acids. The CDR3 is CASSQDQAPDTQYF. The CDR3 nucleotides are TGCGCCAGCAGCCAAGATCAGGCCCCTGATACGCAGTATTTT.

The chain has TRBV29-1 and TRBJ1-1; 7 bases align to TRBD1. With V trimmed by 0 bases and J by 6 bases, 13 bases remained unmatched. Germline V CDR1 and CDR2: SQVTM, ANQGSEA. The CDR3 covers 16 residues. The CDR3 spells CSVEDLQTSRGPEAFF. CDR3 DNA sequence: TGCAGCGTTGAAGATCTACAAACAAGTAGGGGGCCTGAAGCTTTCTTT.

Only a few counts were recorded for this clone. CDR3 nucleotides: TGCAGCGTTGAAGATTCCCAAGGGGAGGGGGCGTTCTACGAGCAGTACTTC. Its protein is CSVEDSQGEGAFYEQYF. The rearrangement uses TRBV29-1 and TRBJ2-5; D tentatively fits TRBD1 or TRBD2 (7 bases each). Matching the DNA end better, TRBJ2-7 makes the J call doubtful. From germline, CDR1 is SQVTM and CDR2 ANQGSEA. CDR3 length: 17 residues.

The chain carries TRBV6-5 and TRBJ1-2, with 11 bases lining up with TRBD1. CDR1 MNHEY and CDR2 SVGAGI come from the germline V gene. J was trimmed by 4 bases and V by 8 bases; bases with no gene match: 9. The CDR3 totals 15 residues. CDR3 residues: CASGTGGAKSYGYTF. CDR3 DNA: TGTGCCAGCGGGACAGGGGGTGCGAAAAGCTATGGCTACACCTTC.

The chain carries TRBV5-6 and TRBJ1-1; the D gene is possibly TRBD1 (5 bases). CDR3 length equals 13 residues. Germline loops: CDR1 SGHDT, CDR2 YYEEEE. V was cut by 4 bases and J by 1 base, with 8 bases left in between. The CDR3 region is CASSPGGNTEAFF. For the CDR3, the DNA is TGTGCCAGCAGCCCCGGGGGGAACACTGAAGCTTTCTTT.

A word on this clone: Different DNA sequences within this sample yield the same CDR3. This chain connects TRBV19 to TRBJ2-7, with 9 nucleotides matching TRBD1. V lost 3 bases, J lost 2 bases, and 2 bases stayed unmatched. This CDR3 is built from 14 residues. Per germline, CDR1 LNHDA and CDR2 SQIVND (reference sequence). The CDR3 sequence: CASSMGQGPYEQYF. The CDR3 nucleotides read TGTGCCAGTAGTATGGGACAGGGACCCTACGAGCAGTACTTC.

The chain is built from TRBV5-1 and TRBJ2-7; D is perhaps TRBD2 (6 bases). V lost 0 bases and J 0 bases, leaving 13 bases between the germline ends. The CDR3 totals 16 residues. Germline V CDR1 and CDR2: SGHRS, YFSETQ. The CDR3 loop is CASSLAGGTRSYEQYF. In DNA, the CDR3 is TGCGCCAGCAGCTTGGCTGGAGGGACGCGCTCCTACGAGCAGTACTTC.

This clone came up a few times. This same CDR3 is encoded by further DNA sequences in the sample. The chain recombines TRBV12-5 with TRBJ1-5; no clear D. CDR3 length equals 11 residues. V lost 1 base and J lost 7, with 2 bases in between. CDR1 and CDR2 (germline): LGHNT, FRNRAP. The CDR3 DNA reads TGTGCTAGTGGTTTGGGACAGCCCCAGCATTTT. Residues: CASGLGQPQHF.

The CDR3 sequence is CASSPSGLGKTQYF. The CDR3 region has the DNA TGTGCCAGTAGTCCATCGGGACTAGGAAAGACCCAGTACTTC. The chain uses TRBV19 and TRBJ2-5, with TRBD2 identical over 8 bases. This CDR3 spans 14 amino acids. Germline V lookup: CDR1 LNHDA, CDR2 SQIVND (reference sequence). V dropped 5 bases and J dropped 6; count of bases not matched to a gene: 8.

The rearrangement links TRBV4-3 to TRBJ2-5; perhaps TRBD1 as D (6 bases). The CDR3 loop spans 15 amino acids. Trimming cost V 4 bases and J 3 bases, with 15 bases left between them. Looked up from germline, CDR1 is LGHNA and CDR2 is YSLEER. The CDR3 sequence is CASSRLTGQEETQYF. Written as DNA, the CDR3 is TGCGCCAGCAGCCGGTTAACGGGACAAGAAGAGACCCAGTACTTC.